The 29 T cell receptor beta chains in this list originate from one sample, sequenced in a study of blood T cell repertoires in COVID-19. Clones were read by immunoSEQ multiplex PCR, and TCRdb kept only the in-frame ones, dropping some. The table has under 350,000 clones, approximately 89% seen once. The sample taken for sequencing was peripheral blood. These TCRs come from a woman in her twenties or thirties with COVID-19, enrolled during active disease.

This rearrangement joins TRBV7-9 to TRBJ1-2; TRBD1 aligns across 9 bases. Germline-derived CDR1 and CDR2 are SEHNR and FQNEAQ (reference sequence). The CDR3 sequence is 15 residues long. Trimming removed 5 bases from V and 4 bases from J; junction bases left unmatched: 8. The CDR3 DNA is TGTGCCAGCAGCCCTACAGGGGGCGTCGGCTATGGCTACACCTTC. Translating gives CASSPTGGVGYGYTF.

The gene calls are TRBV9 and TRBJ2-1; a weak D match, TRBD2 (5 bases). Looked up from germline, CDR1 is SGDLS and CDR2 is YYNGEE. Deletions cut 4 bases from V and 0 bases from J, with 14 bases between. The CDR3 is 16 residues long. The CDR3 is CASSTLSGSSYNEQFF. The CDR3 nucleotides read TGTGCCAGCAGCACCTTATCGGGAAGCTCCTACAATGAGCAGTTCTTC.

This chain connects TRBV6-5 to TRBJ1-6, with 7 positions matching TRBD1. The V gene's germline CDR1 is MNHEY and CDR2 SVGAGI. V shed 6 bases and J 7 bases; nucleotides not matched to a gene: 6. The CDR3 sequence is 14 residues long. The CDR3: CASSLGQPNSPLHF. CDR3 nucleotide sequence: TGTGCCAGCAGCTTGGGACAGCCAAATTCACCCCTCCACTTT.

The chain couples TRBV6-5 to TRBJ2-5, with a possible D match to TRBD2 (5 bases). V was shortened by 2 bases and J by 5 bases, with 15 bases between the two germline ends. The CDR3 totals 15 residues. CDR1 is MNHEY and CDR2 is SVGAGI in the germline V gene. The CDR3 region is CASSYESGGRETQYF. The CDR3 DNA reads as TGTGCCAGCAGTTACGAGAGCGGTGGCAGGGAGACCCAGTACTTC.

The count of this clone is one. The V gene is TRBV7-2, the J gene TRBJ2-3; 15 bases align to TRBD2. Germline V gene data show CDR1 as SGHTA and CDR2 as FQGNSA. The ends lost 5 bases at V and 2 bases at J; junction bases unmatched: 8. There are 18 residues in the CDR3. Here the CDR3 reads CASSPRRTSGGATDTQYF. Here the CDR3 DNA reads TGTGCCAGCAGCCCCCGGAGGACTAGCGGGGGGGCCACAGATACGCAGTATTTT.

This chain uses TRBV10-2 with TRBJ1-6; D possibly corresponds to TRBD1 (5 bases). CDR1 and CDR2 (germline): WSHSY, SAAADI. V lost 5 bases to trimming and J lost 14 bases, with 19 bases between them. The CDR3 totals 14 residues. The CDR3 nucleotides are TGCGCCAGCAGTCAGGGTAGCCGTCTTGGGACCCTCCACTTT. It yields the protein CASSQGSRLGTLHF.

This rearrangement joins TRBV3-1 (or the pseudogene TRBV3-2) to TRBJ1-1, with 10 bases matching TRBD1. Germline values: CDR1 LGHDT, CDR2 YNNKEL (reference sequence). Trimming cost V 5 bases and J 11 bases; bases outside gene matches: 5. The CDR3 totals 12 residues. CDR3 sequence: CASSGTGAFAFF. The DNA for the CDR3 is TGTGCCAGCAGCGGGACAGGGGCTTTTGCTTTCTTT.

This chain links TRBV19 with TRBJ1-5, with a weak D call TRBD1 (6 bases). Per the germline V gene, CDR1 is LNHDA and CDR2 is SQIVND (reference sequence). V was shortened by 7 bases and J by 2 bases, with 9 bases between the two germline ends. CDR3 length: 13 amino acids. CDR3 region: CASMAGGNQPQHF. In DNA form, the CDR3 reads TGTGCCAGTATGGCAGGGGGCAATCAGCCCCAGCATTTT.

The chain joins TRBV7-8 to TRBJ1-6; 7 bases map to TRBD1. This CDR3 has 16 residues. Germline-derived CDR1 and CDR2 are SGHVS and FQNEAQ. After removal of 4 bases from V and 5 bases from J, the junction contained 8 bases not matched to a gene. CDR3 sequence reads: CASSSSAGTDNSPLHF. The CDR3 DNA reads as TGTGCCAGCAGCTCATCCGCCGGGACAGATAATTCACCCCTCCACTTT.

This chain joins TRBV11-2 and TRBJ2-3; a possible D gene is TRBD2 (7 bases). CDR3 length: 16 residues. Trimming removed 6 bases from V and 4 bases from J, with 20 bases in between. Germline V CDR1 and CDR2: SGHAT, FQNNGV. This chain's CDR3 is CASSRRGAGVSDTQYF. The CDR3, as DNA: TGTGCCAGCAGTCGCCGGGGGGCGGGTGTCTCAGATACGCAGTATTTT.

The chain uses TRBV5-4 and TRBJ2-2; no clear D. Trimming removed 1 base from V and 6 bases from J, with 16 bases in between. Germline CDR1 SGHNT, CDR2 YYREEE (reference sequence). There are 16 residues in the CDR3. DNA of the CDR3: TGTGCCAGCAGCTTGTCACGGTCACGGGTCCCCGGGGAGCTGTTTTTT. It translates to CASSLSRSRVPGELFF.

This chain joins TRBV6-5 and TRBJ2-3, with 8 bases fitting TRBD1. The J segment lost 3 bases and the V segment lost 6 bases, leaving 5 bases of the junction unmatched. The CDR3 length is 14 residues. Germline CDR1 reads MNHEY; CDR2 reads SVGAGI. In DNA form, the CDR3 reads TGTGCCAGCAGAGACAGGGGACCAACAGATACGCAGTATTTT. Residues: CASRDRGPTDTQYF.

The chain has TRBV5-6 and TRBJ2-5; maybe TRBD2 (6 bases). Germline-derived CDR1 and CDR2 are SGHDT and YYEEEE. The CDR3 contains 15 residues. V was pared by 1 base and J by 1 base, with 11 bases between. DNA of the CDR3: TGTGCCAGCAGCTTGACTGGGGGGACCCAAGAGACCCAGTACTTC. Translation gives CASSLTGGTQETQYF.

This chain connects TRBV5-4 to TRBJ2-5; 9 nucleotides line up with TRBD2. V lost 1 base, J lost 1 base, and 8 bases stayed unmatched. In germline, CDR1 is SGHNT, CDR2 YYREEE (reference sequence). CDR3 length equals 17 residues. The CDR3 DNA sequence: TGTGCCAGCAGCTTGCTAGTGCTAGCGGGGACCCAAGAGACCCAGTACTTC. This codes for CASSLLVLAGTQETQYF.

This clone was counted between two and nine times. CDR3 DNA: TGTGCCAGTAGACTCGGGGACACTGAAGCTTTCTTT. This codes for CASRLGDTEAFF. V usage is TRBV19 and J usage is TRBJ1-1; D call uncertain. The CDR3 is 12 amino acids. From germline, CDR1 is LNHDA and CDR2 SQIVND (reference sequence). The V and J ends lost 6 bases and 3 bases respectively, with 8 bases between them.

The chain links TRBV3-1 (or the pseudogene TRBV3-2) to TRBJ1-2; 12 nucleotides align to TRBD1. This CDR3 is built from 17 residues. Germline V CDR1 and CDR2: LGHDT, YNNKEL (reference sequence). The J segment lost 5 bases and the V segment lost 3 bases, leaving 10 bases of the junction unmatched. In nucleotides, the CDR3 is TGTGCCAGCAGCCACCGGGACAGGGGGCGGGAAAGGTATGGCTACACCTTC. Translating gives CASSHRDRGRERYGYTF.

The CDR3 DNA sequence: TGTGCCAGCAGCTTGGGGGCAAACAGGGGGCTAAGGGAGACCCAGTACTTC. Its translation: CASSLGANRGLRETQYF. V gene TRBV5-4 combines with J gene TRBJ2-5; 9 nucleotides align to TRBD1. V was clipped by 0 bases and J by 5 bases; unmatched bases: 11. This CDR3 contains 17 residues. Germline V gene data show CDR1 as SGHNT and CDR2 as YYREEE (reference sequence). Full variable domain (missing parts from reference TRBV5-4 and TRBJ2-5): ETGVTQSPTHLIKTRGQQVTLRCSSQSGHNTVSWYQQALGQGPQFIFQYYREEENGRGNFPPRFSGLQFPNYSSELNVNALELDDSALYLCASSLGANRGLRETQYFGPGTRLLVL.

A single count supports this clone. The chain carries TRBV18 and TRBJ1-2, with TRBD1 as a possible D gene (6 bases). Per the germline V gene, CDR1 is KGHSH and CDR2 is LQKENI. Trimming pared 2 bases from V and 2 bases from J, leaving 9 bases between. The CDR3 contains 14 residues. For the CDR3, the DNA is TGTGCCAGCTCACCATGGACAGAGAACTATGGCTACACCTTC. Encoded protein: CASSPWTENYGYTF.

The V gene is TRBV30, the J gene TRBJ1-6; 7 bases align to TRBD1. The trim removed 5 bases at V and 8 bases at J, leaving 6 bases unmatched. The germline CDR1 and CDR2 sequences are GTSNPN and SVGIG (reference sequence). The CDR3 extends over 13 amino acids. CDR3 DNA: TGTGCCTGGGCTTACAGGGGAGATTCACCCCTCCACTTT. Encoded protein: CAWAYRGDSPLHF.

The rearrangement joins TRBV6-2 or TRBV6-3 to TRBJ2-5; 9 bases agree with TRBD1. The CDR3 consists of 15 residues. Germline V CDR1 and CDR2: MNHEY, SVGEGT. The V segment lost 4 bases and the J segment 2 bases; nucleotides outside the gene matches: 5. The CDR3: CASSFKGTGQETQYF. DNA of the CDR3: TGTGCCAGCAGTTTCAAGGGGACAGGGCAAGAGACCCAGTACTTC.

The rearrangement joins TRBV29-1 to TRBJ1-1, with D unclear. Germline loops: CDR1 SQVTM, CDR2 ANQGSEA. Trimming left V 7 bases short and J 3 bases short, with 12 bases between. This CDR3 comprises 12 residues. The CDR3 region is CSARPGDTEAFF. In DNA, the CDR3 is TGCAGCGCCCGTCCCGGGGACACTGAAGCTTTCTTT.

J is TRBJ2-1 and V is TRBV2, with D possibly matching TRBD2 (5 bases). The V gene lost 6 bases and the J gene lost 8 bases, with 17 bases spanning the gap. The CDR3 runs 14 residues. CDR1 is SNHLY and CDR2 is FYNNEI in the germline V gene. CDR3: CASRWGDITDEQFF. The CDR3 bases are TGTGCCAGCAGGTGGGGAGACATCACGGATGAGCAGTTCTTC.

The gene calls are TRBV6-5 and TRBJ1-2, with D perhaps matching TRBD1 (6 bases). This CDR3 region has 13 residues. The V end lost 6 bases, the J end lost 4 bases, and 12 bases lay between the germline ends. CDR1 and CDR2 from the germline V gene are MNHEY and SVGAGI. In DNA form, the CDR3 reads TGTGCCAGCAGCGTTACAGGGTCCTATGGCTACACCTTC. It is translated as CASSVTGSYGYTF.

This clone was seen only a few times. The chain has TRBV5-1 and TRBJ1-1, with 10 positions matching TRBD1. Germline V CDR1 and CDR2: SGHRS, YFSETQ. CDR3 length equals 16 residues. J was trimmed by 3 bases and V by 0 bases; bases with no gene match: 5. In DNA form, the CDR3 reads TGCGCCAGCAGCTTGGGGACAGGGGGAGCATACACTGAAGCTTTCTTT. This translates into CASSLGTGGAYTEAFF.

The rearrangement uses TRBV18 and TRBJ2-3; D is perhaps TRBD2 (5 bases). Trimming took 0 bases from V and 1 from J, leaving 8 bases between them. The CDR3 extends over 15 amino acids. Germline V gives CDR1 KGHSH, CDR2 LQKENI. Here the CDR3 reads CASSPPSVGTDTQYF. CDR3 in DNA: TGTGCCAGCTCACCACCTAGCGTTGGCACAGATACGCAGTATTTT.

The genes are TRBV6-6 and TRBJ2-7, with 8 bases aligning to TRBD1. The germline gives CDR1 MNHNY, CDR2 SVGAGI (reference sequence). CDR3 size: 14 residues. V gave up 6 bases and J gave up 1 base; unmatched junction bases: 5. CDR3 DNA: TGTGCCAGCAGAACCGGGACAGGATCCTACGAGCAGTACTTC. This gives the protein CASRTGTGSYEQYF.

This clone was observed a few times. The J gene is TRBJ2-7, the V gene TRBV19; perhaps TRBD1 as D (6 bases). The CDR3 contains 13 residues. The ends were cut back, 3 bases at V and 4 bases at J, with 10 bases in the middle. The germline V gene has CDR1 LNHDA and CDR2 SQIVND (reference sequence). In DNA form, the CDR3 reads TGTGCCAGTAGTATCCGGGACACATACGAGCAGTACTTC. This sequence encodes CASSIRDTYEQYF.

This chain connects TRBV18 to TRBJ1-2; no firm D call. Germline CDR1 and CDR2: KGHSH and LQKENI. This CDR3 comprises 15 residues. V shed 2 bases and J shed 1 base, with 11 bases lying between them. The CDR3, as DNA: TGTGCCAGCTCACCAGGAGGGCCCCATAACTATGGCTACACCTTC. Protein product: CASSPGGPHNYGYTF.

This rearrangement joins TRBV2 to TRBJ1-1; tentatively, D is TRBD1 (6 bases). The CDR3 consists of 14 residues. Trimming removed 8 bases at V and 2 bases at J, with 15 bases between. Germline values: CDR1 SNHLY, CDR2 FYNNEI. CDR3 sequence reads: CASFFYRDNTEAFF. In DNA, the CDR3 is TGTGCCAGCTTTTTTTACAGGGATAACACTGAAGCTTTCTTT.